This T cell receptor (beta chain) was documented in a study of neurological immune-mediated disorders (dated by TCRdb to 2018 to 2020). As for the study more broadly: Among the roughly 35 multiple sclerosis patients, approximately 30 had relapsing-remitting MS and 3 had secondary progressive MS. The cohort included 60 to 70 subjects: approximately 15 with HAM/TSP, some 35 with multiple sclerosis, and 20 healthy controls. Longitudinal samples, technical triplicates and paired sorted CD4+ and CD8+ T-cell subsets, alongside PBMC samples, were included among the approximately 110 TCR-beta libraries. Using UMI-based sequencing, the study compared peripheral blood TCR-beta repertoires from patients with HTLV-I-associated myelopathy (HAM/TSP), patients with multiple sclerosis, and healthy controls. The research as a whole found: Phylogenetic analysis grouped repertoires from 18 of 34 MS patients into a cluster of related CDR3 sequences, suggesting a possible repertoire-level signature. No identical CDR3 amino acid sequences were shared among expanded clones across subjects, suggesting private TCR-beta repertoires in all groups. TCR clonal expansion was greatest in HAM/TSP patients and smallest in MS patients, who ranked below even healthy controls. The MS cluster was not associated with any clinical or MRI features, and the authors stated that larger cohorts are needed.

As to this clonotype: The antigen it recognizes is unknown. At one end the junction does not follow the germline gene, possibly because of a read error.

For unsorted PBMC libraries, 2 million PBMCs were used after storage in RNAlater at -80 degrees C until RNA extraction. The multiple sclerosis patients were enrolled in a US clinical protocol that evaluated disease progression with magnetic resonance imaging. PBMCs were separated from peripheral blood using Ficoll-Hypaque density gradient centrifugation and then cryopreserved in liquid nitrogen. The CDR3 measures 15 amino acids from cysteine to phenylalanine. The only DNA kept is the CDR3, 45 bases in frame from the first base. The germline V gene provides CDR1 KGHSH and CDR2 LQKENI. cDNA was synthesized by template-switch 5'RACE using a primer with a 10-nucleotide random unique molecular identifier that tagged each TCR transcript. Over 190 million TCR-beta sequences, covering 15-18 subjects, were produced in each sequencing run. Total RNA was extracted with the RNeasy kit. Using the KAPA Real-time Library Amplification kit, TCR-beta VDJ regions were amplified with primers for the TCR constant region and the 5'RACE anchor. A first PCR added sample indexes and Illumina adaptors, after which a second PCR increased the library yield. The roughly 650 bp TCR product was size-selected on a 2% E-gel SizeSelection system after Ampure bead purification. Before pooling, libraries had their quality checked on a Bioanalyzer, their concentration measured with Qubit, and their quantity determined with the Kapa Library Quantification kit. An Illumina HiSeq 2500 was used to sequence the libraries paired-end at 2 x 150 bp. To increase sequence diversity, roughly 24-31% phiX was spiked into each library pool. As for the authors' bioinformatics: The quality-filtered reads were processed with the UMI-based MiGEC pipeline, whose error correction step removed more than 80% of the raw TCR sequences. IMGT germline references were used for aligning VDJ genes, and each clonotype was defined as a unique CDR3 amino acid sequence together with its V-J genes. Clonal expansion, Shannon diversity and CDR3 relatedness were evaluated with VDJtools (CalcPairwiseDistances, ClusterSamples), while phylogenetic trees were built in CLCbio workbench. Expanded clones were defined as having at least 8 unique UMIs, based on coefficient-of-variation modelling across technical triplicates. TCRdb reworked the public reads: Q25 trimming with fastp, MiXCR clone assembly, productive beta chains retained. Identical CDR3 proteins give one entry, which carries the most common genes and DNA. TCRdb, not the original authors, processed these V and J calls. In all, the sample holds roughly 62,000 distinct CDR3 sequences, and 3.7% of those were seen once. The ten largest account for roughly 2% of the sample.

This TCR was recovered from a woman aged 45-65 years with multiple sclerosis. This receptor chain uses TRBV18 and TRBJ1-6; too little of a D gene remains to name it. Sample: PBMCs. The CDR3 region has the sequence CASSPAANYNSPLNF. The nucleotide sequence reads as follows: TGTGCCAGCTCACCCGCGGCCAACTATAATTCACCCCTCAACTTT. Joined to the reference TRBV18 and TRBJ1-6 proteins, this CDR3 gives the full variable domain: NAGVMQNPRHLVRRRGQEARLRCSPMKGHSHVYWYRQLPEEGLKFMVYLQKENIIDESGMPKERFSAEFPKEGPSILRIQQVVRGDSAAYFCASSPAANYNSPLNFGNGTRLTVT.